These 31 T cell receptor beta chains were sequenced from one sample in a study of cytomegalovirus exposure and HLA in healthy donors. The study ran its PCR with 60 Vbeta and 13 Jbeta primers. Data came from immunoSEQ multiplex PCR; TCRdb stores just in-frame clones and leaves some out. The sample consists of around 150,000 clones, around three quarters of them appearing once. The material sequenced was PBMCs. The receptors come from a woman aged 35 to 49 in good health and CMV-seronegative.

V usage is TRBV2 and J usage is TRBJ2-1; 8 nucleotides line up with TRBD2. V lost 5 bases, J lost 10 bases, and 1 base stayed unmatched. Germline V CDR1 and CDR2: SNHLY, FYNNEI. This CDR3 region has 11 residues. In nucleotides, the CDR3 is TGTGCCAGCAGTTTAGCGGGGGAGCAGTTCTTC. This sequence encodes CASSLAGEQFF.

V is TRBV6-1 and J is TRBJ2-5, with TRBD1 matching 7 bases. The tail of the sequence fits TRBJ2-7 better, so the J call may be wrong. Germline values: CDR1 MNHNS, CDR2 SASEGT. CDR3 length: 14 amino acids. CDR3 bases: TGTGCCAGCAGTGAATACAGGGGCCCCTACGAGCAGTACTTC. This encodes CASSEYRGPYEQYF.

The chain uses TRBV7-9 and TRBJ2-1, with 8 bases aligning to TRBD2. CDR1 is SEHNR and CDR2 is FQNEAQ in the germline V gene (reference sequence). The CDR3 length is 17 residues. Unmatched junction bases numbered 9, after V lost 1 base and J lost 4 bases. The CDR3 sequence is CASSLGSRGGIYNEQFF. The CDR3 DNA is TGTGCCAGCAGCTTAGGTTCCCGGGGGGGTATTTACAATGAGCAGTTCTTC.

V and J are TRBV6-1 and TRBJ2-2; weak D call: TRBD1 (6 bases). V lost 2 bases, J lost 6 bases, and 13 bases lay in between. The CDR3 has 15 amino acids. The germline gives CDR1 MNHNS, CDR2 SASEGT. CDR3 DNA: TGTGCCAGCAGTGAAAGGGGCAGGGGAGCCGGGGAGCTGTTTTTT. Amino acid sequence: CASSERGRGAGELFF.

This clone was seen a single time. The chain couples TRBV6-4 to TRBJ1-6, with 7 bases identical to TRBD1. With 3 bases clipped from V and 4 bases from J, the junction kept 0 bases outside the gene matches. CDR1 is MRHNA, CDR2 SNTAGT, per germline. This CDR3 has 14 residues. The chain's CDR3 is CASSEGQYNSPLHF. Here the CDR3 DNA reads TGTGCCAGCAGTGAGGGACAGTATAATTCACCCCTCCACTTT.

The chain joins TRBV4-1 to TRBJ1-6, with TRBD1 as a possible D gene (6 bases). Trimming removed 1 base from V and 10 bases from J, with 11 bases in between. The CDR3 spans 14 residues. CDR1 is MGHRA and CDR2 is YSYEKL in the germline V gene. In DNA form, the CDR3 reads TGCGCCAGCAGCCAAGTAGGGGGAGGGTCACCCCTCCACTTT. Translated: CASSQVGGGSPLHF.

J is TRBJ2-1 and V is TRBV5-8, with no clear D. V was clipped by 1 base and J by 13 bases, with 12 bases between them. Germline lookup yields CDR1 SGHTS and CDR2 YDEGEE. CDR3 length: 12 residues. The CDR3 loop is CASSLWSQSQFF. In DNA form, the CDR3 reads TGTGCCAGCAGCTTGTGGTCACAGTCTCAGTTCTTC. The complete variable domain, with remaining parts taken from reference TRBV5-8 and TRBJ2-1, reads EAGVTQSPTHLIKTRGQQATLRCSPISGHTSVYWYQQALGLGLQFLLWYDEGEERNRGNFPPRFSGRQFPNYSSELNVNALELEDSALYLCASSLWSQSQFFGPGTRLTVL.

This chain joins TRBV5-1 and TRBJ2-2, with D unclear. Trimming removed 5 bases from V and 1 base from J, with 9 bases in between. CDR1 SGHRS and CDR2 YFSETQ come from the germline V gene. The CDR3 runs 14 residues. The CDR3 DNA reads TGCGCCAGCAGGCAGACTGAGAACACCGGGGAGCTGTTTTTT. As protein: CASRQTENTGELFF.

The V call is TRBV19, the J call TRBJ1-5; TRBD1 matches at 7 bases. J was trimmed by 0 bases and V by 6 bases; bases with no gene match: 11. CDR1 is LNHDA and CDR2 is SQIVND in the germline V gene (reference sequence). The CDR3 is 17 residues long. CDR3 bases: TGTGCCAGTAGCCCCCGGGACAGTGCAAGTAGCAATCAGCCCCAGCATTTT. Its translation is CASSPRDSASSNQPQHF.

This chain joins TRBV9 and TRBJ1-2; 7 bases agree with TRBD1. Per germline, CDR1 SGDLS and CDR2 YYNGEE. The CDR3 sequence is 16 residues long. V lost 0 bases, J lost 8 bases, and 13 bases stayed unmatched. CDR3 coding DNA: TGTGCCAGCAGCGTAGACCCGGGGGGGACAGCTGGGGGCTACACCTTC. It specifies CASSVDPGGTAGGYTF.

This rearrangement joins TRBV5-1 to TRBJ2-2; D may be TRBD2 (5 bases). V dropped 4 bases and J dropped 3 bases, with 7 bases sitting between them. The germline V gene has CDR1 SGHRS and CDR2 YFSETQ. The CDR3 spans 13 residues. CDR3 in amino acids: CASSPGYTGELFF. CDR3 coding DNA: TGCGCCAGCAGCCCGGGGTACACCGGGGAGCTGTTTTTT.

Turning to this clone: Other nucleotide sequences from this sample produce the same CDR3. The rearrangement links TRBV9 to TRBJ1-4, with D perhaps TRBD1 (5 bases). V was clipped by 0 bases and J by 7 bases, with 10 bases between them. Germline values: CDR1 SGDLS, CDR2 YYNGEE. The CDR3 consists of 14 residues. In nucleotides, the CDR3 is TGTGCCAGCAGCGTAGGAGGAGGGGTTGAAAAACTGTTTTTT. As protein: CASSVGGGVEKLFF.

The chain links TRBV25-1 to TRBJ1-4; D is unclear. The CDR3 is made up of 12 amino acids. V was clipped by 5 bases and J by 10 bases, with 11 bases between them. Germline CDR1 MGHDK, CDR2 SYGVNS. CDR3 bases: TGTGCCAGCAGTTCGGACTTTGGAAAACTGTTTTTT. It translates to CASSSDFGKLFF. The whole variable domain, remainder taken from reference TRBV25-1 and TRBJ1-4, is EADIYQTPRYLVIGTGKKITLECSQTMGHDKMYWYQQDPGMELHLIHYSYGVNSTEKGDLSSESTVSRIRTEHFPLTLESARPSHTSQYLCASSSDFGKLFFGSGTQLSVL.

This clone came up once. The J gene is TRBJ2-4, the V gene TRBV2; a weak D match, TRBD2 (5 bases). The CDR3 runs 14 residues. Germline assignment: CDR1 SNHLY and CDR2 FYNNEI. Deletions cut 2 bases from V and 3 bases from J, with 8 bases between. CDR3 nucleotides: TGTGCCAGCAGTGAACGGACTTTCAAAAACATTCAGTACTTC. Protein: CASSERTFKNIQYF.

The chain recombines TRBV6-1 with TRBJ1-2; D not resolved. The V end was cut by 7 bases, the J end by 0 bases, with 12 bases between. Germline V gene lookup returns CDR1 MNHNS and CDR2 SASEGT. This CDR3 has 14 amino acids. The CDR3 loop reads CASTETRANYGYTF. CDR3 bases: TGTGCCAGCACCGAGACACGAGCTAACTATGGCTACACCTTC.

The chain joins TRBV7-9 to TRBJ2-3, with TRBD2 identical over 8 bases. Germline V CDR1 and CDR2: SEHNR, FQNEAQ (reference sequence). V lost 6 bases, J lost 0 bases, and 11 bases stayed unmatched. This CDR3 has 17 residues. CDR3 amino acids: CASRLNLLAASTDTQYF. The CDR3 DNA sequence: TGTGCCAGCAGACTCAACCTACTAGCGGCTAGCACAGATACGCAGTATTTT.

The chain carries TRBV11-1 and TRBJ1-2; a possible D gene is TRBD1 (6 bases). The CDR3 is 12 amino acids. The V gene lost 4 bases and the J gene lost 8 bases, with 11 bases spanning the gap. Looked up from germline, CDR1 is SGHAT and CDR2 is FQDESV (reference sequence). The DNA of the CDR3 is TGTGCCAGCAGCTCGGACAGCTGGGGCTACACCTTC. It is translated as CASSSDSWGYTF.

The V and J genes are TRBV19 and TRBJ1-4, with a tentative D call TRBD1 (5 bases). V was cut by 1 base and J by 5 bases, with 11 bases left in between. This CDR3 is 15 amino acids long. Germline assignment: CDR1 LNHDA and CDR2 SQIVND (reference sequence). The CDR3 DNA reads TGTGCCAGTAGTATAGCCGCGGGGGGGAATGAAAAACTGTTTTTT. Translated: CASSIAAGGNEKLFF.

The V call is TRBV28, the J call TRBJ2-7; a possible D gene is TRBD1 (6 bases). Trimming left V 6 bases short and J 2 bases short, with 20 bases between. The CDR3 sequence is 16 residues long. Germline CDR1 is MDHEN and CDR2 is SYDVKM. For the CDR3, the DNA is TGTGCCAGCAGCGACCATCCCTGGACAGAGGCCTACGAGCAGTACTTC. Translation: CASSDHPWTEAYEQYF.

This clone showed up just a few times. This chain connects TRBV27 to TRBJ1-5, with a weak D call TRBD1 (5 bases). Germline V gives CDR1 MNHEY, CDR2 SMNVEV (reference sequence). V lost 7 bases and J lost 3, with 13 bases in between. This CDR3 comprises 14 residues. In DNA form, the CDR3 reads TGTGCCAGCAAAGGGGCAGGCCTCAATCAGCCCCAGCATTTT. It is translated as CASKGAGLNQPQHF.

The chain joins TRBV4-1 to TRBJ1-1; 11 bases map to TRBD1. Germline assignment: CDR1 MGHRA and CDR2 YSYEKL. After removal of 1 base from V and 5 bases from J, the junction contained 6 bases not matched to a gene. The CDR3 is made up of 16 amino acids. As DNA, the CDR3 is TGCGCCAGCAGCCAAGGGACAGGGGGCATCAAGACTGAAGCTTTCTTT. Translated: CASSQGTGGIKTEAFF.

The chain couples TRBV5-1 to TRBJ1-2; 7 bases match TRBD1. CDR3 length equals 15 residues. V lost 2 bases to trimming and J lost 0 bases; unmatched junction nucleotides: 4. CDR1 and CDR2 (germline): SGHRS, YFSETQ. CDR3 residues: CASSFTGVPNYGYTF. CDR3 DNA: TGCGCCAGCAGCTTCACAGGGGTCCCTAACTATGGCTACACCTTC.

The gene calls are TRBV2 and TRBJ2-7; 9 nucleotides line up with TRBD1. CDR1 is SNHLY, CDR2 FYNNEI, per germline. The ends lost 6 bases at V and 2 bases at J; junction bases unmatched: 11. CDR3 size: 16 residues. Here the CDR3 DNA reads TGTGCCAGCAGATACAACCGGGACAGGGAAACCTACGAGCAGTACTTC. Translating it yields CASRYNRDRETYEQYF.

The rearrangement joins TRBV18 to TRBJ1-4, with D unresolved. Trimming took off 3 bases at V and 0 bases at J, with 8 bases between the two ends. The germline V gene has CDR1 KGHSH and CDR2 LQKENI. The CDR3 covers 15 residues. The CDR3 sequence is CASSPRGSTNEKLFF. Written as DNA, the CDR3 is TGTGCCAGCTCACCCCGAGGGTCAACTAATGAAAAACTGTTTTTT.

The gene calls are TRBV2 and TRBJ1-2; 7 nucleotides align to TRBD1. Germline CDR1 and CDR2: SNHLY and FYNNEI. The CDR3 consists of 14 residues. V dropped 10 bases and J dropped 4; count of bases not matched to a gene: 12. CDR3 DNA sequence: TGTGCCATTCAAACGGGTGACAGGGCCTATGGCTACACCTTC. Protein sequence: CAIQTGDRAYGYTF.

This clone turned up a few times. The chain carries TRBV6-5 and TRBJ2-7; a possible D gene is TRBD1 (6 bases). The ends were cut back, 5 bases at V and 3 bases at J, with 11 bases in the middle. Germline V gene sequence: CDR1 MNHEY, CDR2 SVGAGI. This CDR3 has 13 amino acids. The CDR3 DNA reads as TGTGCCAGCAGTACCGGGACAAACTACGAGCAGTACTTC. Translating gives CASSTGTNYEQYF.

The chain links TRBV19 to TRBJ2-1; 9 bases agree with TRBD1. The germline V gene has CDR1 LNHDA and CDR2 SQIVND (reference sequence). V was clipped by 7 bases and J by 4 bases; unmatched bases: 11. CDR3 length: 16 residues. CDR3 in amino acids: CASTLGGTGPYNEQFF. The CDR3 DNA follows: TGTGCCAGTACCCTGGGAGGGACAGGGCCTTACAATGAGCAGTTCTTC.

V is TRBV14 and J is TRBJ1-1; D ambiguous. CDR1 and CDR2 from the germline V gene are SGHDN and FVKESK. There are 17 residues in the CDR3. Deletions cut 0 bases from V and 6 bases from J, with 20 bases between. CDR3 in amino acids: CASSQDNGPISVAEAFF. CDR3 bases: TGTGCCAGCAGCCAAGATAATGGGCCCATTTCGGTAGCTGAAGCTTTCTTT.

A few counts support this clone. The chain uses TRBV29-1 and TRBJ2-7, with D possibly matching TRBD1 (5 bases). The germline V and J ends were trimmed by 4 bases and 5 bases, with 18 bases remaining between them. Germline assignment: CDR1 SQVTM and CDR2 ANQGSEA. The CDR3 covers 14 residues. The CDR3 DNA sequence: TGCAGCGTTGTTCGCCAGGGTGGGAAGGACGAGCAGTACTTC. Protein product: CSVVRQGGKDEQYF.

V and J are TRBV2 and TRBJ2-2, with D possibly TRBD2 on 5 matching bases. The V gene's germline CDR1 is SNHLY and CDR2 FYNNEI. V lost 7 bases to trimming and J lost 6 bases, with 18 bases between them. The CDR3 sequence is 15 residues long. CDR3 coding DNA: TGTGCCAGCATCCGGGATATTGGTATGCCCGGGGAGCTGTTTTTT. The encoded protein is CASIRDIGMPGELFF.

The chain joins TRBV27 to TRBJ1-4; D call uncertain. The CDR3 spans 17 residues. V lost 7 bases to trimming and J lost 4 bases, with 22 bases between them. Germline CDR1 MNHEY, CDR2 SMNVEV (reference sequence). The CDR3 nucleotides read TGTGCCAGCATCCTCGAGGTATCGAACGGTGATAATGAAAAACTGTTTTTT. This sequence encodes CASILEVSNGDNEKLFF.